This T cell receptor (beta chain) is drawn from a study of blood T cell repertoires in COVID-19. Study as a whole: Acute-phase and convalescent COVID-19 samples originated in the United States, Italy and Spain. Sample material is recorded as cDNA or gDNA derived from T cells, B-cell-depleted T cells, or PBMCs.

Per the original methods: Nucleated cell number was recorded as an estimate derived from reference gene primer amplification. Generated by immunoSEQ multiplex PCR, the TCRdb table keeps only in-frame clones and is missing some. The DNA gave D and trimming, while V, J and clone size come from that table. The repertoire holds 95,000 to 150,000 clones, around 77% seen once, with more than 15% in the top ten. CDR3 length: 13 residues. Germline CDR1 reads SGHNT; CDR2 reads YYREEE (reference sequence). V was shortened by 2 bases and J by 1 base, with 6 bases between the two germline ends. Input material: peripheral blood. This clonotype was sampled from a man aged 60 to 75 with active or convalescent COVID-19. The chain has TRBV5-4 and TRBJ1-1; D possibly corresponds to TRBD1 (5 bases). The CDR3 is CASSFTGNTEAFF. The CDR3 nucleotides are TGTGCCAGCAGCTTCACAGGGAACACTGAAGCTTTCTTT. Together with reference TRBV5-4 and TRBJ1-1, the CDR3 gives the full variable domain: ETGVTQSPTHLIKTRGQQVTLRCSSQSGHNTVSWYQQALGQGPQFIFQYYREEENGRGNFPPRFSGLQFPNYSSELNVNALELDDSALYLCASSFTGNTEAFFGQGTRLTVV.